The 13 T cell receptor beta chains below come from one sample, sequenced in a study of blood T cell repertoires in COVID-19. TCRdb's table, derived via immunoSEQ multiplex PCR, lists solely in-frame clones and lacks some. The repertoire has some 200,000 clones, 84% of them found once; the top ten carry 4.5% to 5.5%. Input material: peripheral blood. The receptor source for this set is a woman in her sixties who had recovered from COVID-19.

The chain is built from TRBV7-6 and TRBJ1-2; 7 bases line up with TRBD1. The V segment lost 5 bases and the J segment 8 bases; nucleotides outside the gene matches: 14. The CDR3 consists of 15 residues. Germline-derived CDR1 and CDR2 are SGHVS and FNYEAQ. The CDR3 reads CASSPMTGQAGGYTF. The CDR3 DNA follows: TGTGCCAGCAGCCCAATGACCGGACAGGCGGGAGGCTACACCTTC.

The sample holds one count of this clone. V usage is TRBV11-3 and J usage is TRBJ2-2, with 10 bases matching TRBD2. V shed 4 bases, J shed 2 bases, and the junction held 4 bases outside the gene matches. The germline gives CDR1 SGHNT, CDR2 YENEEA. This CDR3 is 16 amino acids long. The CDR3 loop is CASSSLAGENTGELFF. CDR3 nucleotides: TGTGCCAGCAGCTCCCTAGCGGGGGAAAACACCGGGGAGCTGTTTTTT.

This clone was seen more than once but under ten times. This sequence joins TRBV4-3 and TRBJ1-3; 7 nucleotides line up with TRBD1. Germline CDR1 is LGHNA and CDR2 is YSLEER. This CDR3 contains 14 residues. The V gene end was trimmed by 5 bases and the J gene end by 4 bases; junction bases not matched to a gene: 5. The CDR3, as DNA: TGCGCCAGCAGCAAGACAGGGATCGGAAACACCATATATTTT. It yields the protein CASSKTGIGNTIYF.

CDR3 DNA sequence: TGTGCCAGCAGCCAAGGGTTGCGAGAAAGACACTCCTACAATGAGCAGTTCTTC. This translates into CASSQGLRERHSYNEQFF. The rearrangement joins TRBV3-1 (or the pseudogene TRBV3-2) to TRBJ2-1; D is undetermined. Trimming removed 1 base from V and 0 bases from J, with 16 bases in between. Germline assignment: CDR1 LGHDT and CDR2 YNNKEL (reference sequence). This CDR3 comprises 18 residues.

The gene calls are TRBV4-1 and TRBJ2-7; D perhaps matches TRBD1 (6 bases). Trimming left V 4 bases short and J 1 base short, with 14 bases between. This CDR3 comprises 15 residues. Germline V gives CDR1 MGHRA, CDR2 YSYEKL. CDR3 region: CASSPQDRGSYEQYF. The DNA of the CDR3 is TGCGCCAGCAGCCCCCAGGACAGAGGATCCTACGAGCAGTACTTC.

This chain connects TRBV9 to TRBJ1-2; maybe TRBD1 (5 bases). Germline CDR1 is SGDLS and CDR2 is YYNGEE. V lost 4 bases and J 2 bases, leaving 18 bases between the germline ends. CDR3 size: 16 residues. CDR3 region: CASSLRATVLNYGYTF. As DNA, the CDR3 is TGTGCCAGCAGCCTCAGGGCGACAGTCCTAAACTATGGCTACACCTTC.

The chain has TRBV27 and TRBJ1-6; TRBD1 matches 7 bases. There are 17 residues in the CDR3. Germline assignment: CDR1 MNHEY and CDR2 SMNVEV (reference sequence). V lost 5 bases to trimming and J lost 0 bases; unmatched junction nucleotides: 7. The CDR3 bases are TGTGCCAGCAGTACACTACAGGGGAGCTCCTATAATTCACCCCTCCACTTT. Translation gives CASSTLQGSSYNSPLHF.

V is TRBV19 and J is TRBJ1-5; no reliable D call. Germline CDR1 is LNHDA and CDR2 is SQIVND (reference sequence). V lost 0 bases and J 0 bases, leaving 12 bases between the germline ends. The CDR3 length is 17 residues. CDR3 DNA sequence: TGTGCCAGTAGTATAGATCCCGCGGCGTATAGCAATCAGCCCCAGCATTTT. It specifies CASSIDPAAYSNQPQHF.

This clone was counted only a few times. The chain carries TRBV7-2 and TRBJ1-4, with D possibly being TRBD1 (6 bases). Trimming removed 5 bases at V and 7 bases at J, with 17 bases between. The CDR3 sequence is 15 residues long. Germline CDR1 is SGHTA and CDR2 is FQGNSA. CDR3 bases: TGTGCCAGCAGCCTACAACAGGGCTCGGGTGAAAAACTGTTTTTT. It is translated as CASSLQQGSGEKLFF.

Comments on this clone: Mismatch with germline at one junction end may stem from a read error. J is TRBJ2-5 and V is TRBV3-1 (or the pseudogene TRBV3-2); 14 positions match TRBD2. The germline V gene has CDR1 LGHDT and CDR2 YNNKEL (reference sequence). There are 16 residues in the CDR3. The CDR3 loop is CASSPGTSGGQGTQYF. For the CDR3, the DNA is TGTGCCAGCAGCCCGGGGACTAGCGGGGGCCAAGGGACCCAGTACTTC.

The rearrangement uses TRBV18 and TRBJ2-7; 10 bases align to TRBD2. Germline lookup yields CDR1 KGHSH and CDR2 LQKENI. J was trimmed by 3 bases and V by 3 bases; bases with no gene match: 11. The CDR3 is made up of 17 amino acids. In nucleotides, the CDR3 is TGTGCCAGCTCACCCCCGCGGGGGAGCGGGGGGGTCTACGAGCAGTACTTC. Amino acid sequence: CASSPPRGSGGVYEQYF.

J is TRBJ1-2 and V is TRBV7-8; D not resolved. Trimming stripped 5 bases from V and 0 bases from J, with 10 bases between. Germline CDR1 reads SGHVS; CDR2 reads FQNEAQ. The CDR3 is made up of 14 amino acids. The CDR3 bases are TGTGCCAGCAGCCCCCAACAGACTAACTATGGCTACACCTTC. As protein: CASSPQQTNYGYTF.

This chain uses TRBV19 with TRBJ2-7; possible D gene TRBD1, 5 bases. With 2 bases removed from V and 2 bases from J, the gap between germline ends came to 7 bases. The CDR3 sequence is 13 residues long. In germline, CDR1 is LNHDA, CDR2 SQIVND (reference sequence). CDR3 sequence reads: CASSIKQAYEQYF. The CDR3 DNA is TGTGCCAGTAGTATAAAACAGGCCTACGAGCAGTACTTC.